This TCR beta chain was sequenced in a study of blood T cell repertoires in COVID-19. Overall study context: COVID-19 samples from acute and convalescent phases originated in the United States, Italy and Spain.

Original analysis: Quantification of nucleated cells was approximated via reference gene primer amplification. Assay used: immunoSEQ multiplex PCR; TCRdb lists only in-frame clones, some missing. The D gene and trimming were derived from the DNA, and the V and J assignments and clone size from that table. The profile shows about 220,000 clones, about three quarters of them singletons. Per germline, CDR1 DFQATT and CDR2 SNEGSKA (reference sequence). The CDR3 totals 11 residues. Trimming took 1 base from V and 10 from J, leaving 9 bases between them. The sequenced sample consisted of peripheral blood. V is TRBV20-1 and J is TRBJ2-3; a weak D match, TRBD2 (5 bases). This TCR came from a woman aged 70-85 years with acute or convalescent COVID-19. In nucleotides, the CDR3 is TGCAGTGCTAGAGTCGGGGATGCGCAGTATTTT. This sequence encodes CSARVGDAQYF.